These 13 T cell receptor beta chains came from one sample sequenced in a study of T cell responses to AZD1222 COVID-19 vaccine. Profiled with immunoSEQ multiplex PCR; TCRdb holds only in-frame clones, not every one. The repertoire holds about 140,000 clones, with approximately 93% as singletons. Here the sequenced sample was peripheral blood, taken on day 0 of MenACWY control vaccination. The receptors were sampled from an adult in good health.

The chain employs TRBV14 and TRBJ1-1; possibly TRBD1 for D (6 bases). The CDR3 has 13 residues. Per the germline V gene, CDR1 is SGHDN and CDR2 is FVKESK. Trimming shortened V by 4 bases and J by 11 bases, and 17 bases separated the two germline ends. The CDR3 bases are TGTGCCAGCAGCCCTAGTGGGGGCTCGGTCGCTTTCTTT. It yields the protein CASSPSGGSVAFF.

The CDR3 protein is CASSLGGVETQYF. The CDR3 bases are TGTGCCAGCAGCTTAGGGGGGGTTGAGACCCAGTACTTC. The rearrangement uses TRBV7-9 and TRBJ2-5, with TRBD2 as a possible D gene (6 bases). With 1 base removed from V and 5 bases from J, the gap between germline ends came to 8 bases. CDR1 and CDR2 from the germline V gene are SEHNR and FQNEAQ (reference sequence). The CDR3 has 13 residues.

This chain joins TRBV9 and TRBJ1-2, with D possibly matching TRBD1 (6 bases). V lost 4 bases and J 10 bases, leaving 17 bases between the germline ends. There are 13 residues in the CDR3. Germline lookup yields CDR1 SGDLS and CDR2 YYNGEE. The CDR3 DNA reads as TGTGCCAGCAGCCTCCGGGACACCGACCCCTACACCTTC. Translated, it gives CASSLRDTDPYTF.

This clone was seen once. V usage is TRBV4-3 and J usage is TRBJ2-5, with D tentatively TRBD1 (6 bases). The CDR3 runs to 15 residues. Germline V gene sequence: CDR1 LGHNA, CDR2 YSLEER. The V end lost 1 base, the J end lost 2 bases, and 11 bases lay between the germline ends. The CDR3 protein is CASSQVGRGQETQYF. CDR3 DNA: TGCGCCAGCAGCCAAGTAGGAAGGGGGCAAGAGACCCAGTACTTC.

The chain has TRBV30 and TRBJ1-3; D is perhaps TRBD1 (6 bases). V was clipped by 3 bases and J by 0 bases, with 15 bases between them. Germline-derived CDR1 and CDR2 are GTSNPN and SVGIG (reference sequence). This CDR3 contains 16 residues. CDR3 sequence: CAWSSHRVSSGNTIYF. Here the CDR3 DNA reads TGTGCCTGGAGCTCCCACAGGGTTAGCTCTGGAAACACCATATATTTT.

The rearrangement links TRBV5-4 to TRBJ2-3; D unresolved. Trimming pared 1 base from V and 2 bases from J, leaving 8 bases between. The CDR3 extends over 14 amino acids. The germline V gene encodes CDR1 SGHNT and CDR2 YYREEE (reference sequence). CDR3 loop: CASSLRSYTDTQYF. The DNA for the CDR3 is TGTGCCAGCAGCTTGAGAAGCTACACAGATACGCAGTATTTT.

A single count supports this clone. The V call is TRBV12-3 or TRBV12-4, the J call TRBJ2-1; D remains ambiguous. The length of the CDR3 is 11 residues. Trimming shortened V by 7 bases and J by 8 bases, and 9 bases separated the two germline ends. DNA for the CDR3: TGTGCCAGCAAGCTAGGAGATGAGCAGTTCTTC. Its protein is CASKLGDEQFF.

J is TRBJ1-4 and V is TRBV5-1; no clear D gene. Trimming removed 4 bases at V and 0 bases at J, with 7 bases between. This CDR3 is 14 amino acids long. Germline V CDR1 and CDR2: SGHRS, YFSETQ. The CDR3 nucleotides read TGCGCCAGCAGCGTCACTGCAACTAATGAAAAACTGTTTTTT. Translated: CASSVTATNEKLFF.

The chain has TRBV3-1 (or the pseudogene TRBV3-2) and TRBJ2-3, with 10 bases identical to TRBD2. The CDR3 contains 17 residues. CDR1 is LGHDT and CDR2 is YNNKEL in the germline V gene (reference sequence). V lost 2 bases and J lost 2; bases outside the gene matches: 7. CDR3 in amino acids: CASSQRLLAGNTDTQYF. The CDR3 DNA is TGTGCCAGCAGCCAACGACTACTAGCGGGAAACACAGATACGCAGTATTTT.

This clone was picked up one time. The chain combines TRBV19 with TRBJ2-3, with D tentatively TRBD1 (5 bases). V was clipped by 7 bases and J by 0 bases, with 11 bases between them. Germline CDR1 and CDR2: LNHDA and SQIVND (reference sequence). This CDR3 is 14 amino acids long. The CDR3 DNA follows: TGTGCCAGTACGGACATAACGAGCACAGATACGCAGTATTTT. Protein: CASTDITSTDTQYF.

V usage is TRBV27 and J usage is TRBJ2-3; 8 bases map to TRBD2. The V gene end was trimmed by 9 bases and the J gene end by 2 bases; junction bases not matched to a gene: 4. Germline lookup yields CDR1 MNHEY and CDR2 SMNVEV (reference sequence). The CDR3 runs to 13 residues. Here the CDR3 reads CASEAGDTDTQYF. CDR3 bases: TGTGCCAGTGAAGCGGGGGACACAGATACGCAGTATTTT.

V usage is TRBV5-1 and J usage is TRBJ1-4, with TRBD1 matching 11 bases. The trim removed 2 bases at V and 8 bases at J, leaving 5 bases unmatched. The germline gives CDR1 SGHRS, CDR2 YFSETQ. The CDR3 has 15 residues. The CDR3 region has the DNA TGCGCCAGCAGCTTTGGGACAGGGGGTTTGGAAAAACTGTTTTTT. Translated, it gives CASSFGTGGLEKLFF.

This clone appeared once. The rearrangement links TRBV12-3 or TRBV12-4 to TRBJ2-7; 8 bases agree with TRBD1. Trimming cost V 6 bases and J 6 bases; bases outside gene matches: 7. The CDR3 has 13 residues. The CDR3 spells CASSQGAWSEQYF. The CDR3 DNA reads TGTGCCAGCAGCCAGGGGGCGTGGTCCGAGCAGTACTTC.